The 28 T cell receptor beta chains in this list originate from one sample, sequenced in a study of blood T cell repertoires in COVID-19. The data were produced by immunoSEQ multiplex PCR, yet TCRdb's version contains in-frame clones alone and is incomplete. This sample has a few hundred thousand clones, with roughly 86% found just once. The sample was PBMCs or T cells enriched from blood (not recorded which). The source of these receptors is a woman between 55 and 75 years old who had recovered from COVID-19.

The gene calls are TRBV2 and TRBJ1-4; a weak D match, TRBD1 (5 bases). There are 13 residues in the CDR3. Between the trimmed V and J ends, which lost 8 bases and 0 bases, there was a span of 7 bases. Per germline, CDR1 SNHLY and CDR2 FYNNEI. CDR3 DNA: TGTGCCAGCGCGGGGGCAACTAATGAAAAACTGTTTTTT. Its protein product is CASAGATNEKLFF.

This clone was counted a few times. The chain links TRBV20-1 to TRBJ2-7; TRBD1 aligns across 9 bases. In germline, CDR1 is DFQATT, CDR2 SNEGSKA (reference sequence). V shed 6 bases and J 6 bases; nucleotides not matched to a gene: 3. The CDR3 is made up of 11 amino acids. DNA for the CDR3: TGCAGTGCAAGGGACAGGGCCGAGCAGTACTTC. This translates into CSARDRAEQYF.

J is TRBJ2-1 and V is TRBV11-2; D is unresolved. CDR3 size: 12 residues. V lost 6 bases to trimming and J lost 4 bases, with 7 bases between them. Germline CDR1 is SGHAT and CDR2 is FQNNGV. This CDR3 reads CASSQLYNEQFF. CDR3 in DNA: TGTGCCAGCAGTCAACTATACAATGAGCAGTTCTTC.

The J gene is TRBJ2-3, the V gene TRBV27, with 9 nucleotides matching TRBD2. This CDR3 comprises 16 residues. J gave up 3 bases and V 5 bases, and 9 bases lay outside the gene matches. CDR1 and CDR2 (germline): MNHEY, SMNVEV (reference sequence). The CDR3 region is CASSPTPGLATDTQYF. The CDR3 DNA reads TGTGCCAGCAGTCCTACTCCGGGACTAGCAACAGATACGCAGTATTTT.

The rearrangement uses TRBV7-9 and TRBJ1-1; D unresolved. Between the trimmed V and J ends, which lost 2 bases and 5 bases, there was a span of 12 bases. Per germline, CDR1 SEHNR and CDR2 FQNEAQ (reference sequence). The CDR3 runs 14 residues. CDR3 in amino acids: CASSLHEVGTEAFF. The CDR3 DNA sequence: TGTGCCAGCAGCTTACACGAGGTTGGGACTGAAGCTTTCTTT. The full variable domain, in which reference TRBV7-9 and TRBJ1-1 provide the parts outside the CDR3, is DTGVSQNPRHKITKRGQNVTFRCDPISEHNRLYWYRQTLGQGPEFLTYFQNEAQLEKSRLLSDRFSAERPKGSFSTLEIQRTEQGDSAMYLCASSLHEVGTEAFFGQGTRLTVV.

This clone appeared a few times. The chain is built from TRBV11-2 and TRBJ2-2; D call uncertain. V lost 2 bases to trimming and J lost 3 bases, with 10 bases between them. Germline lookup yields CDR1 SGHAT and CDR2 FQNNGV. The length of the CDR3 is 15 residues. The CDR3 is CASSLFGRDTGELFF. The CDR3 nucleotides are TGTGCCAGCAGCTTATTCGGCCGGGACACCGGGGAGCTGTTTTTT. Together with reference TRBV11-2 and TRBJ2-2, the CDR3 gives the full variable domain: EAGVAQSPRYKIIEKRQSVAFWCNPISGHATLYWYQQILGQGPKLLIQFQNNGVVDDSQLPKDRFSAERLKGVDSTLKIQPAKLEDSAVYLCASSLFGRDTGELFFGEGSRLTVL.

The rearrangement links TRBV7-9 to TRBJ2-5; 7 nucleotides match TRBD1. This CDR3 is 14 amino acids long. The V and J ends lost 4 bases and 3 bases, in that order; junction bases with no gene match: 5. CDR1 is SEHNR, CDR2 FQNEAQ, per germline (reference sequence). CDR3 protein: CASSWRQGKETQYF. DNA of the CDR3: TGTGCCAGCAGCTGGAGACAGGGCAAAGAGACCCAGTACTTC.

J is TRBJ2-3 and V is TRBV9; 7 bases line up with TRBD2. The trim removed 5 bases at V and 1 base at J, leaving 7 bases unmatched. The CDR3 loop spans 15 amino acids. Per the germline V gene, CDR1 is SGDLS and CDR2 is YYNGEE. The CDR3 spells CASRRILAGTDTQYF. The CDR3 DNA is TGTGCCAGCAGGCGTATTCTAGCGGGCACAGATACGCAGTATTTT.

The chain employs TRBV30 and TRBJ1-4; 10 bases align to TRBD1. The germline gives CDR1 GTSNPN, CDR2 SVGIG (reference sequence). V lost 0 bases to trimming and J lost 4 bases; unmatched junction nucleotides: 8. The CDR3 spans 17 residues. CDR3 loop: CAWSVRRTGGFNEKLFF. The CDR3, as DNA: TGTGCCTGGAGTGTACGTAGGACAGGGGGTTTTAATGAAAAACTGTTTTTT.

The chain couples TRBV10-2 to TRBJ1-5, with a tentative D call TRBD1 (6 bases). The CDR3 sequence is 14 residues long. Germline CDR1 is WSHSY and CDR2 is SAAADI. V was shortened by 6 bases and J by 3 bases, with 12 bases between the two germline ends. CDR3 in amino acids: CASRGQENNQPQHF. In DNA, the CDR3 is TGCGCCAGCAGGGGACAAGAAAACAATCAGCCCCAGCATTTT.

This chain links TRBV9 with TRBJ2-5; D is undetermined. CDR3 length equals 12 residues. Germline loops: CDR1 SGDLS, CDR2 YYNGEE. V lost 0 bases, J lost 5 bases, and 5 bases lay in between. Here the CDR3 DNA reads TGTGCCAGCAGCGTAGGAGATGAGACCCAGTACTTC. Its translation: CASSVGDETQYF.

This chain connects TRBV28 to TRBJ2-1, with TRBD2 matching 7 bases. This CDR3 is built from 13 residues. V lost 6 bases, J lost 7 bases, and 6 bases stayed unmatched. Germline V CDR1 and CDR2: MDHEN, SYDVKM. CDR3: CASSRMGGNEQFF. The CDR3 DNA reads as TGTGCCAGCAGCCGCATGGGAGGGAATGAGCAGTTCTTC.

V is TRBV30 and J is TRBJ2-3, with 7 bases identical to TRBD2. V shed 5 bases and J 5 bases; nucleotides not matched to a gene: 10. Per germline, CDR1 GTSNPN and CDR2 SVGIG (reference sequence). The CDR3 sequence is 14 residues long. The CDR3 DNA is TGTGCCTGGGGGAGCGGGGTGATGGGAGATACGCAGTATTTT. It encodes CAWGSGVMGDTQYF.

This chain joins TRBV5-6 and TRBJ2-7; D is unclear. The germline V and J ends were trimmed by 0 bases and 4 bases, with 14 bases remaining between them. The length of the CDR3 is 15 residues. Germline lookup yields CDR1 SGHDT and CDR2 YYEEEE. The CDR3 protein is CASSLGGPDLYEQYF. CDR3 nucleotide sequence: TGTGCCAGCAGCTTGGGCGGCCCCGACTTGTACGAGCAGTACTTC.

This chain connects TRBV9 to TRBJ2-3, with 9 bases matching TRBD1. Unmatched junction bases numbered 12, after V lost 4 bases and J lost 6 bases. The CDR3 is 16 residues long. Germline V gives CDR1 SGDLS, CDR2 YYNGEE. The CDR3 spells CASSPRTGASGDTQYF. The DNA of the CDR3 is TGTGCCAGCAGCCCCCGGACAGGGGCGTCCGGTGATACGCAGTATTTT.

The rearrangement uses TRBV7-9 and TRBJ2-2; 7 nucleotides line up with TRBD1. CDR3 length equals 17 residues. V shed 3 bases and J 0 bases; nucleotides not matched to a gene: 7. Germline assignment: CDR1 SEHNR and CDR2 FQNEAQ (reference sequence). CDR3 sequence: CASSLGSGTANTGELFF. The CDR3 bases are TGTGCCAGCAGCTTGGGCTCCGGGACAGCGAACACCGGGGAGCTGTTTTTT.

The CDR3 DNA reads as TGTGCCAGCAGTCCCACTAGCGGGGGGCTCCCAAACAATGAGCAGTTCTTC. As protein: CASSPTSGGLPNNEQFF. The rearrangement joins TRBV7-9 to TRBJ2-1; TRBD2 matches 12 bases. V shed 6 bases and J 5 bases; nucleotides not matched to a gene: 11. Germline V gene sequence: CDR1 SEHNR, CDR2 FQNEAQ (reference sequence). The CDR3 has 17 residues.

The CDR3, as DNA: TGTGCCACCAGTCGCAACGGTAAAACTGAAGCTTTCTTT. Its translation: CATSRNGKTEAFF. V and J are TRBV15 and TRBJ1-1; D not resolved. The CDR3 length is 13 residues. With 6 bases removed from V and 5 bases from J, the gap between germline ends came to 13 bases. CDR1 is LNHNV, CDR2 YYDKDF, per germline (reference sequence). Full variable domain (rest looked up from reference TRBV15 and TRBJ1-1): DAMVIQNPRYQVTQFGKPVTLSCSQTLNHNVMYWYQQKSSQAPKLLFHYYDKDFNNEADTPDNFQSRRPNTSFCFLDIRSPGLGDTAMYLCATSRNGKTEAFFGQGTRLTVV.

The CDR3 here is CASSPGTQIGYGYTF. CDR3 in DNA: TGTGCCAGCAGCCCCGGGACACAAATAGGCTATGGCTACACCTTC. The chain has TRBV7-2 and TRBJ1-2; a weak D match, TRBD1 (6 bases). The CDR3 runs 15 residues. The V end lost 5 bases, the J end lost 4 bases, and 17 bases lay between the germline ends. Per the germline V gene, CDR1 is SGHTA and CDR2 is FQGNSA.

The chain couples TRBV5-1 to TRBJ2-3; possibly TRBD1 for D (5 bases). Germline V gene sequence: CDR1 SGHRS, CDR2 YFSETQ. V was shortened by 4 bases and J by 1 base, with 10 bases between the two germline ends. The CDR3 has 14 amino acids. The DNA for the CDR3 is TGCGCCAGCAGCCCCAGGGATGGCACAGATACGCAGTATTTT. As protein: CASSPRDGTDTQYF.

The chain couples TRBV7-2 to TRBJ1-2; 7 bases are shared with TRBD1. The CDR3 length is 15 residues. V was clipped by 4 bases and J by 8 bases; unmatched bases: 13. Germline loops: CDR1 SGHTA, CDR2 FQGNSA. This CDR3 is CASSSPTGRVAGYTF. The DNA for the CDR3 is TGTGCCAGCAGCTCCCCGACAGGGAGAGTCGCGGGCTACACCTTC.

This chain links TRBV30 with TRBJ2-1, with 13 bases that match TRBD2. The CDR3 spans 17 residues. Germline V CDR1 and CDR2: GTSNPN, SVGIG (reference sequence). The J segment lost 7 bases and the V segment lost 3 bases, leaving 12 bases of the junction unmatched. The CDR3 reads CAWRATSGRLSGNEQFF. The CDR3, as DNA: TGTGCCTGGAGGGCGACTAGCGGGAGGTTATCGGGGAATGAGCAGTTCTTC.

DNA for the CDR3: TGTGCCAGCAGTGAAGCCCCCCAGGCCCTACCTCAGCCCCAGCATTTT. Protein sequence: CASSEAPQALPQPQHF. The chain couples TRBV6-1 to TRBJ1-5, with D uncertain. V dropped 0 bases and J dropped 6 bases, with 15 bases sitting between them. Germline V gene lookup returns CDR1 MNHNS and CDR2 SASEGT. This CDR3 has 16 residues.

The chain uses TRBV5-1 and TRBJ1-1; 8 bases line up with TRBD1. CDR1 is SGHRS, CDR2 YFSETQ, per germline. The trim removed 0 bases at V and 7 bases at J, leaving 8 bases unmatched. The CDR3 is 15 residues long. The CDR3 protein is CASSLASGTGYEAFF. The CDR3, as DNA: TGCGCCAGCAGCTTGGCCTCGGGGACAGGTTATGAAGCTTTCTTT.

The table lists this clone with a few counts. The CDR3 reads CASSLGELGLAANSYEQYF. The CDR3 nucleotides read TGTGCCAGCAGTTTGGGTGAGCTGGGACTAGCGGCAAACTCCTACGAGCAGTACTTC. The J gene is TRBJ2-7, the V gene TRBV28; 11 nucleotides line up with TRBD2. The CDR3 extends over 19 amino acids. Germline V CDR1 and CDR2: MDHEN, SYDVKM. With V trimmed by 3 bases and J by 0 bases, 13 bases remained unmatched. Based on the CDR3 plus reference TRBV28 and TRBJ2-7, the full variable domain is DVKVTQSSRYLVKRTGEKVFLECVQDMDHENMFWYRQDPGLGLRLIYFSYDVKMKEKGDIPEGYSVSREKKERFSLILESASTNQTSMYLCASSLGELGLAANSYEQYFGPGTRLTVT.

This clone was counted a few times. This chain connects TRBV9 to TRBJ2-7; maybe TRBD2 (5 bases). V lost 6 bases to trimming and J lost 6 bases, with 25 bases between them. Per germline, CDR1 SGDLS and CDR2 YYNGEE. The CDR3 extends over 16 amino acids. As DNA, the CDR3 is TGTGCCAGCACCCTCCACAGCAGCGGAACAATGGGCGAGCAGTACTTC. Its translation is CASTLHSSGTMGEQYF. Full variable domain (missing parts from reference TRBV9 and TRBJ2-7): DSGVTQTPKHLITATGQRVTLRCSPRSGDLSVYWYQQSLDQGLQFLIQYYNGEERAKGNILERFSAQQFPDLHSELNLSSLELGDSALYFCASTLHSSGTMGEQYFGPGTRLTVT.

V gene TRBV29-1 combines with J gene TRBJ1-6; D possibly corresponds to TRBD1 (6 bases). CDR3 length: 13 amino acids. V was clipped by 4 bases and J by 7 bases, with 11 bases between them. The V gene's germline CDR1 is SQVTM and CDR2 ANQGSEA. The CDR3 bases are TGCAGCGTTGTCCACAGGGTAAATTCACCCCTCCACTTT. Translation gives CSVVHRVNSPLHF.

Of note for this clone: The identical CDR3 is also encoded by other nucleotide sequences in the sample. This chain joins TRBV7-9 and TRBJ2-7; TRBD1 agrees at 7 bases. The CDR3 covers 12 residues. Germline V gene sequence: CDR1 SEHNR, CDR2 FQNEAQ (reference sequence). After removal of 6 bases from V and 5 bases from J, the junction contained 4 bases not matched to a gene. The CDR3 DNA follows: TGTGCCAGCAGTTCTACAGGGGACGAGCAGTACTTC. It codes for CASSSTGDEQYF. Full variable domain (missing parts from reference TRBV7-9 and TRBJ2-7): DTGVSQNPRHKITKRGQNVTFRCDPISEHNRLYWYRQTLGQGPEFLTYFQNEAQLEKSRLLSDRFSAERPKGSFSTLEIQRTEQGDSAMYLCASSSTGDEQYFGPGTRLTVT.